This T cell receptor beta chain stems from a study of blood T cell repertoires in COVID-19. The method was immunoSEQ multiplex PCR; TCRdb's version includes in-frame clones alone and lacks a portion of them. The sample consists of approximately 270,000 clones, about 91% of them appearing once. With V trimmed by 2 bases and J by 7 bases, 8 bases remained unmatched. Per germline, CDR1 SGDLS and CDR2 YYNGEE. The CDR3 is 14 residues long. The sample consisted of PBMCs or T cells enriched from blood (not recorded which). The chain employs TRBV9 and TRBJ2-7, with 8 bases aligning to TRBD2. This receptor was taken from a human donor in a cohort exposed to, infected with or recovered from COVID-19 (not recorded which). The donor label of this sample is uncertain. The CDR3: CASSVGLAGWEQYF. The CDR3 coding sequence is TGTGCCAGCAGCGTTGGACTAGCAGGGTGGGAGCAGTACTTC. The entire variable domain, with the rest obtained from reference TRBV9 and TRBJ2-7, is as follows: DSGVTQTPKHLITATGQRVTLRCSPRSGDLSVYWYQQSLDQGLQFLIQYYNGEERAKGNILERFSAQQFPDLHSELNLSSLELGDSALYFCASSVGLAGWEQYFGPGTRLTVT.